The rows below give T cell receptor beta chains drawn from one sample of a study of monozygotic twins with inflammatory bowel disease. With the 5' RACE reads reprocessed, TCRdb shows one record per CDR3 protein and no DNA. The sample totals about 160,000 distinct CDR3 sequences. Sequencing was done on a sample of blood. The receptor set was obtained from a human donor with ulcerative colitis or Crohn's disease, or a healthy co-twin of an affected twin (not recorded which). Each CDR3 is given with its conserved first and last residue. Fields, in order: CDR3 protein, J gene, V gene.

CSAREGSGNTIYF	TRBJ1-3	TRBV20-1
CSARGGLPNTGELFF	TRBJ2-2	TRBV20-1
CASTHYTGELFF	TRBJ2-2	TRBV12-3/TRBV12-4
CASLRQGTFPVELFF	TRBJ2-2	TRBV6-2/TRBV6-3
CASRRLAAYGYTF	TRBJ1-2	TRBV27
CASSDATNEKLFF	TRBJ1-4	TRBV5-1
CASRKLAGSTGELFF	TRBJ2-2	TRBV7-9
CASSQHERGPTYEQYF	TRBJ2-7	TRBV3-1
CASSQAEGYGYTF	TRBJ1-2	TRBV4-3
CASSAGYEQFF	TRBJ2-1	TRBV7-2
CASSRLHPDRGHRDTQYF	TRBJ2-3	TRBV12-3/TRBV12-4
CATSGPGTGIYPFF	TRBJ2-1	TRBV15
CASSLGSSYNSPLHF	TRBJ1-6	TRBV28
CASSFSGVSLEFF	TRBJ2-1	TRBV5-1
CASSLGPAGQGYTF	TRBJ1-2	TRBV11-2
CASSLDSGVNTGELFF	TRBJ2-2	TRBV5-6
CSARDPTSSYNEQFF	TRBJ2-1	TRBV20-1